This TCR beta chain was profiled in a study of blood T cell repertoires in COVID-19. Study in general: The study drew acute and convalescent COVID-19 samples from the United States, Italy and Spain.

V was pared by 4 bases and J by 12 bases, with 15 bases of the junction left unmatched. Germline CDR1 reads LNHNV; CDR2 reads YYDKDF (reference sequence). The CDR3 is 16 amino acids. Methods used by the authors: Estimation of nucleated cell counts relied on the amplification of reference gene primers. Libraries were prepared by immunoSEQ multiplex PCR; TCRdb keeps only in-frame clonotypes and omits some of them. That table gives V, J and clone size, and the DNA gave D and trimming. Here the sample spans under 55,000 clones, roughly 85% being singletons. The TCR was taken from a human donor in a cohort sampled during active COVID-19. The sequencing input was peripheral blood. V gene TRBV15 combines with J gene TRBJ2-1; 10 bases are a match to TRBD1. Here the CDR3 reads CATSTAPGTGVRGQFF. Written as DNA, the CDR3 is TGTGCCACCAGCACCGCTCCGGGGACAGGGGTGAGGGGGCAGTTCTTC.